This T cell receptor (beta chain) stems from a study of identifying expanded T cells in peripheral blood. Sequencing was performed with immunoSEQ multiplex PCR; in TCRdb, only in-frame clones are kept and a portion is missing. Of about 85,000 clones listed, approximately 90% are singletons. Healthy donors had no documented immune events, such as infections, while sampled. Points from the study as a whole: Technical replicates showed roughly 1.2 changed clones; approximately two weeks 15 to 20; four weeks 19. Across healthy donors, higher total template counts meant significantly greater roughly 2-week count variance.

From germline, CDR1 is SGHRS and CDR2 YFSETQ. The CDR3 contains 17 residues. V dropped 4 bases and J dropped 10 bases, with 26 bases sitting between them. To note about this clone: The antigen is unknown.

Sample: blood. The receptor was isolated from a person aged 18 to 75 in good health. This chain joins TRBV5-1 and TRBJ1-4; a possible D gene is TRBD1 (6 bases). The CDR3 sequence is CASSTSHRALNEGKLFF. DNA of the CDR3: TGCGCCAGCAGCACCTCTCACAGGGCCCTTAATGAAGGAAAACTGTTTTTT.